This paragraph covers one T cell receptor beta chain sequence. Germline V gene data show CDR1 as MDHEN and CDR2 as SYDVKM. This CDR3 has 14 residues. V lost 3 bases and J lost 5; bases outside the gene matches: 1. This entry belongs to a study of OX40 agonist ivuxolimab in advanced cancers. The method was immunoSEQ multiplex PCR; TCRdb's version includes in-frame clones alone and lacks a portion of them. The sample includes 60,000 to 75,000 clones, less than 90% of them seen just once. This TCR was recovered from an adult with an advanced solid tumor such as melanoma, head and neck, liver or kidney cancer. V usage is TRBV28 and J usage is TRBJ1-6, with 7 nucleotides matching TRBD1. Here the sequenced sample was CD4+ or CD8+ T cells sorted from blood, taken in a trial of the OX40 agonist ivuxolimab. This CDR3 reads CASSFQGDNSPLHF. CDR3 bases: TGTGCCAGCAGTTTTCAGGGGGATAATTCACCCCTCCACTTT.